The 25 T cell receptor beta chains below all came from one sample that was sequenced in a study of blood T cell repertoires in COVID-19. The table came from immunoSEQ multiplex PCR; TCRdb's copy has only in-frame clones and leaves some out. The sample holds roughly 74,000 clones, just under 85% seen once. The source material was peripheral blood. The receptors were sampled from a man aged 65 to 85 with acute or convalescent COVID-19.

This clone has more than one count but fewer than ten. The rearrangement joins TRBV5-4 to TRBJ2-7; TRBD1 might be the D (6 bases). The CDR3 has 14 residues. Germline V gene lookup returns CDR1 SGHNT and CDR2 YYREEE (reference sequence). With 4 bases removed from V and 1 base from J, the gap between germline ends came to 12 bases. The CDR3 DNA reads TGTGCCAGCAGCGGAAAAGACAGGTCCTACGAGCAGTACTTC. Protein product: CASSGKDRSYEQYF.

The chain joins TRBV27 to TRBJ2-1; 7 bases fit TRBD1. After removal of 6 bases from V and 3 bases from J, the junction contained 11 bases not matched to a gene. CDR3 length: 16 residues. Germline-derived CDR1 and CDR2 are MNHEY and SMNVEV (reference sequence). The CDR3 DNA reads TGTGCCAGCAGCCCATCACAGGGGAACCGCTACAATGAGCAGTTCTTC. Amino acids: CASSPSQGNRYNEQFF.

The table lists this clone with a few counts. This rearrangement joins TRBV5-5 to TRBJ2-3; the D gene is possibly TRBD2 (7 bases). Trimming took off 6 bases at V and 1 base at J, with 12 bases between the two ends. The CDR3 sequence is 14 residues long. Germline CDR1 reads SGHKS; CDR2 reads YYEKEE (reference sequence). The CDR3 region is CASKTGGGTDTQYF. The DNA of the CDR3 is TGTGCCAGCAAGACGGGGGGCGGCACAGATACGCAGTATTTT.

J is TRBJ1-4 and V is TRBV29-1; possibly TRBD1 for D (5 bases). Germline CDR1 is SQVTM and CDR2 is ANQGSEA. This CDR3 has 13 amino acids. V lost 3 bases and J lost 4, with 9 bases in between. The CDR3: CSVEAQVNEKLFF. CDR3 bases: TGCAGCGTTGAGGCACAGGTTAATGAAAAACTGTTTTTT.

The count of this clone is one. CDR3 protein: CASSEYRRRADTQYF. The CDR3 DNA reads TGTGCCAGCAGTGAATATCGTAGGCGGGCAGATACGCAGTATTTT. The V call is TRBV25-1, the J call TRBJ2-3, with D perhaps matching TRBD2 (5 bases). The germline CDR1 and CDR2 sequences are MGHDK and SYGVNS. CDR3 size: 15 residues. V dropped 0 bases and J dropped 4 bases, with 11 bases sitting between them.

J is TRBJ1-4 and V is TRBV7-9; TRBD1 matches 10 bases. The length of the CDR3 is 18 residues. CDR1 is SEHNR and CDR2 is FQNEAQ in the germline V gene (reference sequence). V lost 1 base, J lost 5 bases, and 10 bases stayed unmatched. This CDR3 is CASSLGQGARSLNEKLFF. The CDR3 DNA follows: TGTGCCAGCAGCTTAGGACAGGGGGCAAGATCACTCAATGAAAAACTGTTTTTT.

This clone occurred once. The CDR3 region has the DNA TGTGCCAGCAGCGACAGGGGCACTGAAGCTTTCTTT. Its protein is CASSDRGTEAFF. V is TRBV2 and J is TRBJ1-1, with 8 bases matching TRBD1. The CDR3 is 12 amino acids. The ends lost 6 bases at V and 4 bases at J; junction bases unmatched: 1. Germline CDR1 reads SNHLY; CDR2 reads FYNNEI.

A single count supports this clone. The chain combines TRBV5-1 with TRBJ2-1; possible D gene TRBD2, 5 bases. The V end was cut by 4 bases, the J end by 4 bases, with 12 bases between. The CDR3 consists of 14 residues. Germline values: CDR1 SGHRS, CDR2 YFSETQ. CDR3 DNA: TGCGCCAGCAGCCTCCAGGACTCTTACAATGAGCAGTTCTTC. The encoded protein is CASSLQDSYNEQFF.

The chain carries TRBV20-1 and TRBJ1-1; TRBD1 matches 9 bases. Germline trimming cut 3 bases from V and 4 bases from J; bases unmatched to any gene: 12. The germline gives CDR1 DFQATT, CDR2 SNEGSKA (reference sequence). CDR3 length equals 16 residues. The CDR3 region has the DNA TGCAGTGCTAGTACAGGGGGCGGGACTGTCACCACTGAAGCTTTCTTT. As protein: CSASTGGGTVTTEAFF.

The chain uses TRBV27 and TRBJ1-6, with 8 nucleotides matching TRBD1. The CDR3 totals 15 residues. Per germline, CDR1 MNHEY and CDR2 SMNVEV (reference sequence). With 7 bases clipped from V and 12 bases from J, the junction kept 14 bases outside the gene matches. The CDR3 loop reads CASTPGDRGGEPLHF. The DNA for the CDR3 is TGTGCCAGCACCCCCGGAGACAGGGGTGGGGAACCCCTCCACTTT.

The chain is built from TRBV5-1 and TRBJ2-3; 7 nucleotides line up with TRBD2. The V segment lost 0 bases and the J segment 6 bases; nucleotides outside the gene matches: 4. CDR1 and CDR2 from the germline V gene are SGHRS and YFSETQ. CDR3 length: 14 amino acids. The CDR3 spells CASSLGAGVDTQYF. CDR3 in DNA: TGCGCCAGCAGCTTGGGTGCGGGAGTGGATACGCAGTATTTT.

V and J are TRBV19 and TRBJ2-1, with TRBD2 matching 14 bases. V was pared by 5 bases and J by 9 bases, with 15 bases of the junction left unmatched. Germline V gene data show CDR1 as LNHDA and CDR2 as SQIVND (reference sequence). There are 18 residues in the CDR3. The CDR3 reads CASSPSLRLAGGPGEQFF. As DNA, the CDR3 is TGTGCCAGTAGTCCCTCCTTAAGACTAGCGGGAGGGCCGGGTGAGCAGTTCTTC.

This chain joins TRBV18 and TRBJ2-2; TRBD2 might be the D (6 bases). V lost 1 base to trimming and J lost 4 bases, with 13 bases between them. CDR3 size: 16 residues. In germline, CDR1 is KGHSH, CDR2 LQKENI. The CDR3, as DNA: TGTGCCAGCTCACCACGTAGTGGGGGACTCACCGGGGAGCTGTTTTTT. As protein: CASSPRSGGLTGELFF. Variable domain in full (rest from reference TRBV18 and TRBJ2-2): NAGVMQNPRHLVRRRGQEARLRCSPMKGHSHVYWYRQLPEEGLKFMVYLQKENIIDESGMPKERFSAEFPKEGPSILRIQQVVRGDSAAYFCASSPRSGGLTGELFFGEGSRLTVL.

The rearrangement uses TRBV9 and TRBJ2-1, with a weak D call TRBD1 (6 bases). The CDR3 has 15 residues. Germline CDR1 SGDLS, CDR2 YYNGEE. V dropped 1 base and J dropped 5 bases, with 13 bases sitting between them. Written as DNA, the CDR3 is TGTGCCAGCAGCGTAATACAGGGCACAAACAATGAGCAGTTCTTC. Residues: CASSVIQGTNNEQFF. Complete variable domain (other parts from reference TRBV9 and TRBJ2-1): DSGVTQTPKHLITATGQRVTLRCSPRSGDLSVYWYQQSLDQGLQFLIQYYNGEERAKGNILERFSAQQFPDLHSELNLSSLELGDSALYFCASSVIQGTNNEQFFGPGTRLTVL.

This clone was seen only a few times. The chain is built from TRBV13 and TRBJ1-2; TRBD1 is a possible D gene (6 bases). V lost 5 bases and J 4 bases, leaving 14 bases between the germline ends. Germline V gene data show CDR1 as PRHDT and CDR2 as FYEKMQ (reference sequence). CDR3 length equals 14 residues. CDR3 amino acids: CASSRTDRTYGYTF. The CDR3 bases are TGTGCCAGCAGCCGGACCGACAGGACCTATGGCTACACCTTC.

The V call is TRBV2, the J call TRBJ1-2; 10 bases match TRBD1. The V gene's germline CDR1 is SNHLY and CDR2 FYNNEI. Trimming at V came to 5 bases and at J to 8 bases, leaving 17 bases not matched to a gene. The CDR3 totals 17 residues. CDR3 amino acids: CASSPFGPVGTGDGYTF. DNA of the CDR3: TGTGCCAGCAGTCCTTTTGGGCCTGTGGGGACAGGGGACGGCTACACCTTC.

The chain carries TRBV27 and TRBJ1-6, with D perhaps TRBD1 (5 bases). The ends were cut back, 6 bases at V and 7 bases at J, with 16 bases in the middle. Germline V gene data show CDR1 as MNHEY and CDR2 as SMNVEV (reference sequence). The CDR3 has 15 residues. The CDR3 is CASRPWGRENSPLHF. CDR3 nucleotides: TGTGCCAGCAGACCTTGGGGCAGGGAAAATTCACCCCTCCACTTT.

The chain carries TRBV6-2 or TRBV6-3 and TRBJ1-5; possible D gene TRBD1, 6 bases. The CDR3 contains 16 residues. Trimming took off 5 bases at V and 0 bases at J, with 14 bases between the two ends. The germline V gene encodes CDR1 MNHEY and CDR2 SVGEGT. CDR3: CASSEDRDNSNQPQHF. The CDR3 DNA is TGTGCCAGCAGTGAGGACAGAGATAATAGCAATCAGCCCCAGCATTTT.

This chain joins TRBV28 and TRBJ2-7, with 10 bases aligning to TRBD1. Trimming took 5 bases from V and 1 from J; bases not matched to a gene: 11. Germline V lookup: CDR1 MDHEN, CDR2 SYDVKM. The CDR3 contains 17 residues. CDR3 in amino acids: CASSALLGQGFSYEQYF. In DNA form, the CDR3 reads TGTGCCAGCAGTGCTCTCCTGGGACAGGGGTTTTCCTACGAGCAGTACTTC. Supplemented by reference TRBV28 and TRBJ2-7, the full variable domain reads DVKVTQSSRYLVKRTGEKVFLECVQDMDHENMFWYRQDPGLGLRLIYFSYDVKMKEKGDIPEGYSVSREKKERFSLILESASTNQTSMYLCASSALLGQGFSYEQYFGPGTRLTVT.

J is TRBJ2-1 and V is TRBV25-1, with D tentatively TRBD2 (5 bases). The V gene lost 4 bases and the J gene lost 6 bases, with 22 bases spanning the gap. The CDR3 has 17 amino acids. Germline-derived CDR1 and CDR2 are MGHDK and SYGVNS. The CDR3 DNA sequence: TGTGCCAGCAGTGCCTCACGGAGCGGCCGAATGGCCAATGAGCAGTTCTTC. This gives the protein CASSASRSGRMANEQFF.

This clone was observed a few times. V gene TRBV6-5 combines with J gene TRBJ1-1; D is unclear. Trimming removed 6 bases from V and 0 bases from J, with 8 bases in between. The germline V gene has CDR1 MNHEY and CDR2 SVGAGI. This CDR3 is built from 13 residues. CDR3 in DNA: TGTGCCAGCAGCCAGCAGGTGAACACTGAAGCTTTCTTT. Residues: CASSQQVNTEAFF.

This clone has a single count. Here the CDR3 reads CASRRLPQMNTEAFF. CDR3 bases: TGTGCCAGTAGACGACTCCCTCAGATGAACACTGAAGCTTTCTTT. The V gene is TRBV19, the J gene TRBJ1-1, with D unclear. Germline CDR1 LNHDA, CDR2 SQIVND (reference sequence). This CDR3 comprises 15 residues. Trimming shortened V by 6 bases and J by 0 bases, and 14 bases separated the two germline ends.

The CDR3 bases are TGTGCCAGCAGCCCGGAAGCGGGGGCTCGCACAGATACGCAGTATTTT. Encoded protein: CASSPEAGARTDTQYF. V is TRBV9 and J is TRBJ2-3, with 8 bases lining up with TRBD2. With V trimmed by 4 bases and J by 1 base, 8 bases remained unmatched. This CDR3 contains 16 residues. Germline CDR1 reads SGDLS; CDR2 reads YYNGEE.

The rearrangement joins TRBV11-3 to TRBJ2-3; 10 bases align to TRBD1. Germline V lookup: CDR1 SGHNT, CDR2 YENEEA. The CDR3 loop spans 15 amino acids. J gave up 0 bases and V 5 bases, and 2 bases lay outside the gene matches. The CDR3, as DNA: TGTGCCAGCAGCCCGGGACAGGGGAGCACAGATACGCAGTATTTT. This translates into CASSPGQGSTDTQYF.

This sequence joins TRBV13 and TRBJ1-1, with D perhaps TRBD1 (5 bases). The CDR3 has 15 residues. Germline V gives CDR1 PRHDT, CDR2 FYEKMQ (reference sequence). V was cut by 0 bases and J by 4 bases, with 12 bases left in between. The CDR3 nucleotides are TGTGCCAGCAGCTTAGGCAGGGCCCGAGGCACTGAAGCTTTCTTT. Residues: CASSLGRARGTEAFF.